This TCR beta chain was sequenced in a study of tumor and adjacent non-tumor tissue in lung cancer. Turning to the study itself: Stage I to III disease affected about ten men and roughly 5 women aged roughly 31 to 85. Study-wide results and caveats: Tumor repertoires had a smaller top 100 clone share than normal lung.

The CDR3 spans 15 residues. Deletions cut 7 bases from V and 7 bases from J, with 19 bases between. The library came from three nested PCR rounds adapted from ARM-PCR protocols. TCRdb analysed the multiplex PCR reads with MiXCR anew, one entry per CDR3 protein. The profile shows about 90,000 distinct CDR3 sequences, 75% to 85% of them singletons. RNA was extracted from bulk tissue without any cell sorting. Distant lung tissue was collected more than 3 cm away from the tumor edge. Donors were chemotherapy-naive, newly diagnosed lung cancer surgical patients in China, August–late 2014. As to this clonotype: Its antigen is as yet unknown.

This TCR came from a woman between 50 and 59 years old with non-small cell lung cancer. The chain joins TRBV12-3 or TRBV12-4 to TRBJ1-4; TRBD1 is a possible D gene (5 bases). The specimen sequenced was distant non-tumor lung tissue. The CDR3 region has the DNA TGTGCCAGCATTGCTACTAAGGACGGGGGTGAAAAACTGTTTTTT. Its translation: CASIATKDGGEKLFF.